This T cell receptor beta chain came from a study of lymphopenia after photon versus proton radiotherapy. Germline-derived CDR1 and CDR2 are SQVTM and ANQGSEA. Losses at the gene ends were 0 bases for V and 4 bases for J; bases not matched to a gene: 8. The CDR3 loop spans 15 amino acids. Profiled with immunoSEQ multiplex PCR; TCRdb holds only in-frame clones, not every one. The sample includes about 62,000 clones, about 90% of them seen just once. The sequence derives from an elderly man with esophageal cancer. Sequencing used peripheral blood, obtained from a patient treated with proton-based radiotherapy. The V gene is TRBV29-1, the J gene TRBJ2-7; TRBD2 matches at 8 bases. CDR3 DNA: TGCAGCGTTGAAGACGGAACGGGAGGGATTTACGAGCAGTACTTC. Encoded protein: CSVEDGTGGIYEQYF.